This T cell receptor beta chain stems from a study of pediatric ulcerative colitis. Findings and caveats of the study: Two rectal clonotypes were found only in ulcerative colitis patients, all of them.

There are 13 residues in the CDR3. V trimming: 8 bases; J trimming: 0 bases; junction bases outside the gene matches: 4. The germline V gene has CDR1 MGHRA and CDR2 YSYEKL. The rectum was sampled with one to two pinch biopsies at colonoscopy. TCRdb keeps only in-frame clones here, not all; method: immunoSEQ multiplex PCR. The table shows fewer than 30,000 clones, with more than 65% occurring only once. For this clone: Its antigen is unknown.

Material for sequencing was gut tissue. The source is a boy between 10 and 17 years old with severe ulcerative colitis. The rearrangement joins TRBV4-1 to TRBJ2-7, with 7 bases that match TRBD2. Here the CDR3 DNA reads TGCGCCAGCGGGGAGGGCCCCTCCTACGAGCAGTACTTC. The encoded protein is CASGEGPSYEQYF.